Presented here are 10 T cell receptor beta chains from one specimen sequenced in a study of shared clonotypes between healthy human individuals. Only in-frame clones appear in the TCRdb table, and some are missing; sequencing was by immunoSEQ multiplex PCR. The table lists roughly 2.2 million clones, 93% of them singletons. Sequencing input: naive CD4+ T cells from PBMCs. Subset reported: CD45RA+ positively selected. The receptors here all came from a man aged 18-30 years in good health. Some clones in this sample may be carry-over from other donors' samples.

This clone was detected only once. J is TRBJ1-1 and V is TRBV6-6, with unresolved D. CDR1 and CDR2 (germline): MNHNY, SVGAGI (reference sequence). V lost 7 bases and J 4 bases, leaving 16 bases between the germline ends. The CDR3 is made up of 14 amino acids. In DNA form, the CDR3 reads TGTGCCAGCACCTTACGGGCAGGCATCACTGAAGCTTTCTTT. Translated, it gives CASTLRAGITEAFF.

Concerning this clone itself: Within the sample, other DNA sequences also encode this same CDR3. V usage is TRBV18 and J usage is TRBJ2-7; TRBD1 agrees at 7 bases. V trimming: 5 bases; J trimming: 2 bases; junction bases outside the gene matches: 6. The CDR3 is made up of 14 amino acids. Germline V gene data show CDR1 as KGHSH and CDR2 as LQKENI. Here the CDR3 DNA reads TGTGCCAGCTCAGCCGGGACAGCCACCTACGAGCAGTACTTC. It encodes CASSAGTATYEQYF.

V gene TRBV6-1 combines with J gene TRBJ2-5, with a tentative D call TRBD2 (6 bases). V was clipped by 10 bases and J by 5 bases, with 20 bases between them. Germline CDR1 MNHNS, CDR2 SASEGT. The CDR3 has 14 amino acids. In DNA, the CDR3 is TGTGCCACCACTGGCGGGATTGGGGTGGAGACCCAGTACTTC. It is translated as CATTGGIGVETQYF.

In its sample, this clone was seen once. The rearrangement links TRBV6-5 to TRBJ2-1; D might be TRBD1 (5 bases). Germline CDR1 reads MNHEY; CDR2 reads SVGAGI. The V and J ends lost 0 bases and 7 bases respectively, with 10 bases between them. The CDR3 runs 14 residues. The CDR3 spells CASSYSNRKNEQFF. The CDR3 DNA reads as TGTGCCAGCAGTTACTCGAACAGGAAGAATGAGCAGTTCTTC.

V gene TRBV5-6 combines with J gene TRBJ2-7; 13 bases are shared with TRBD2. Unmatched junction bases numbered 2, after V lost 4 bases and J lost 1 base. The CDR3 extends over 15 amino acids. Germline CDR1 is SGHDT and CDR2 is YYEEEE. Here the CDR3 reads CASSQGLAGSYEQYF. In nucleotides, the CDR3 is TGTGCCAGCAGCCAGGGACTAGCGGGGTCCTACGAGCAGTACTTC.

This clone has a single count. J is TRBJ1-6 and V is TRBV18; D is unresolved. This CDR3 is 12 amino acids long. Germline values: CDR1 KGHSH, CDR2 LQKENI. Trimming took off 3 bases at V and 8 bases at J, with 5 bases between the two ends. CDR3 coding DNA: TGTGCCAGCTCACCCAAGGATTCACCCCTCCACTTT. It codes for CASSPKDSPLHF.

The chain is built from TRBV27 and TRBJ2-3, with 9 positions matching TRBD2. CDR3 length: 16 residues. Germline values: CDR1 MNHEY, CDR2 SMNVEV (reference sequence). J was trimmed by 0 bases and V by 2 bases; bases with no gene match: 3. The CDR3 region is CASSLTTSGSTDTQYF. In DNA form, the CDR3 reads TGTGCCAGCAGTTTAACGACTAGCGGTAGCACAGATACGCAGTATTTT.

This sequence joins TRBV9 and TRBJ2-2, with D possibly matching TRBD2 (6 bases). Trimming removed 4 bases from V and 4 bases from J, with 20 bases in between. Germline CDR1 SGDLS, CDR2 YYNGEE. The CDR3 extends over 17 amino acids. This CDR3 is CASSPQVRGTGTGELFF. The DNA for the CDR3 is TGTGCCAGCAGCCCCCAAGTTCGCGGGACGGGCACCGGGGAGCTGTTTTTT.

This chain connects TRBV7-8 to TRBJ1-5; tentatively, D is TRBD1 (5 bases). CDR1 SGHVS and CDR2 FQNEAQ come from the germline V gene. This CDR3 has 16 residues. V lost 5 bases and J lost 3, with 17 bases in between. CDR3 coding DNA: TGTGCCAGCAGCCCTTGGGACGGACCCCTCAATCAGCCCCAGCATTTT. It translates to CASSPWDGPLNQPQHF.

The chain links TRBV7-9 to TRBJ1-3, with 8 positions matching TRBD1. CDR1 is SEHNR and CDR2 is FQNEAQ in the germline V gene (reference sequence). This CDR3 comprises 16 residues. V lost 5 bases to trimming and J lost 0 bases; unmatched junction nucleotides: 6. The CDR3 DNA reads TGTGCCAGCAGCCCTAATGACAGGGGCTCTGGAAACACCATATATTTT. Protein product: CASSPNDRGSGNTIYF.